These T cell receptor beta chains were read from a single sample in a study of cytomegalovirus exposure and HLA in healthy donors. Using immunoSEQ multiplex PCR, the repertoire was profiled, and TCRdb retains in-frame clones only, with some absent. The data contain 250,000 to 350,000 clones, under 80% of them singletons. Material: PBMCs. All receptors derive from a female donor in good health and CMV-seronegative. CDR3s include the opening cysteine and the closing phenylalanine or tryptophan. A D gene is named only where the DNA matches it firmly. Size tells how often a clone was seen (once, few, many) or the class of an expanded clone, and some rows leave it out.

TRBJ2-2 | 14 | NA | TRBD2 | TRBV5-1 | TGCGCCAGCAGCTCGACTAGCGACCCCGGGGAGCTGTTTTTT | CASSSTSDPGELFF
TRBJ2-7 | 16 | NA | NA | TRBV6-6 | TGTGCCAGCAGTTACTCGCGACAGGCCAGCTCCTACGAGCAGTACTTC | CASSYSRQASSYEQYF
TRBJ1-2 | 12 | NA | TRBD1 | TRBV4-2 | TGTGCCAGCAGCCCGACAGGGCATGGCTACACCTTC | CASSPTGHGYTF
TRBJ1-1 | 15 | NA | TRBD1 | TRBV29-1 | TGCAGCGCTAGACAGGGGGGGTATTCGAACACTGAAGCTTTCTTT | CSARQGGYSNTEAFF
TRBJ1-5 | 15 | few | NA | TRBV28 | TGTGCCAGCAGTTTAGGTAGGGGTAACGATCAGCCCCAGCATTTT | CASSLGRGNDQPQHF
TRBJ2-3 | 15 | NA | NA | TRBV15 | TGTGCCACCAGCAGTTTCGGCGGTTCCACAGATACGCAGTATTTT | CATSSFGGSTDTQYF
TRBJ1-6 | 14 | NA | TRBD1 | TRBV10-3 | TGTGCCATCAGTCTGGGACAGTCCAATTCACCCCTCCACTTT | CAISLGQSNSPLHF
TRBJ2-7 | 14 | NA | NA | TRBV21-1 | TGTGCCAGCAGCAAGGGACAGGCCAACTACGAGCAGTACTTC | CASSKGQANYEQYF
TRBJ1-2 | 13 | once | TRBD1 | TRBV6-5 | TGTGCCAGCAGTCCGGACAGGGGCGGGGGCTACACCTTC | CASSPDRGGGYTF
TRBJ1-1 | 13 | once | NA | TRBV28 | TGTGCCAGCAGTTTATACGGACTCACTGAAGCTTTCTTT | CASSLYGLTEAFF
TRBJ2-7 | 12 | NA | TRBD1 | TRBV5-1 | TGCGCCAGCACTCCAGACAGGGACGAGCAGTACTTC | CASTPDRDEQYF
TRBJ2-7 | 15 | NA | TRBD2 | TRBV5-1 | TGCGCCAGCAGGGGACTAGCCATCGGGAGTCACGAGCAGTACTTC | CASRGLAIGSHEQYF
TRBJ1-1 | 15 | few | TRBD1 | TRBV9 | TGTGCCAGCAGCGTATATGGACAGGGGCACACTGAAGCTTTCTTT | CASSVYGQGHTEAFF
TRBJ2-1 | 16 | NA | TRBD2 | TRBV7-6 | TGTGCCAGCAGCTTAGATGGGGGACTAGTCTTAGGTGAGCAGTTCTTC | CASSLDGGLVLGEQFF
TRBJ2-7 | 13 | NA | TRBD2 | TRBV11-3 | TGTGCCAGCAGCCAATCGGGGGGAAGTGAGCAGTACTTC | CASSQSGGSEQYF
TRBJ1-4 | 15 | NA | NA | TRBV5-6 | TGTGCCAGCAGCTTTCGTCCCGGGATTAATGAAAAACTGTTTTTT | CASSFRPGINEKLFF
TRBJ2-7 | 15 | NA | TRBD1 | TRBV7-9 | TGTGCCAGCAGCTTAGGACAGGGGATAAGCTACGAGCAGTACTTC | CASSLGQGISYEQYF
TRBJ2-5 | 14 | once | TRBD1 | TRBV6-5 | TGTGCCAGCAGACGGGACAGGGGGCGAGAGACCCAGTACTTC | CASRRDRGRETQYF
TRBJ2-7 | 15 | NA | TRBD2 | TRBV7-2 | TGTGCCAGCAGCTATTATCGCGGGAGTCGGGGCGAGCAGTACTTC | CASSYYRGSRGEQYF
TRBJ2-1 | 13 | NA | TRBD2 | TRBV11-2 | TGTGCCAGCATCCTTAGCGGGAGTGATGAGCAGTTCTTC | CASILSGSDEQFF
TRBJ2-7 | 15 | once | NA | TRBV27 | TGTGCCAGCAGCCCTCTTACGCGGCCGACGGAGGAGCAGTACTTC | CASSPLTRPTEEQYF
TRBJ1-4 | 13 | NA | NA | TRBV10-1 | TGCGCCAGCTCCCACCCTATTAATGAAAAACTGTTTTTT | CASSHPINEKLFF
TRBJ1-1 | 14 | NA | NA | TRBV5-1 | TGCGCCAGCAGCTTGGGGCAGGGAGGGACTGAAGCTTTCTTT | CASSLGQGGTEAFF
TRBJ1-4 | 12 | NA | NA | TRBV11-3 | TGTGCCAGCAGCTCGGGTTATGAAAAACTGTTTTTT | CASSSGYEKLFF
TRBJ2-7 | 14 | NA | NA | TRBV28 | TGTGCCAGTTTTCCCGGGCCGGGATTCTACGAGCAGTACTTC | CASFPGPGFYEQYF
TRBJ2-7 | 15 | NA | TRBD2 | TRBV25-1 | TGTGCCAGCGGGGCCCAGAGCGGGAGCTCCTACGGGCAGTACTTC | CASGAQSGSSYGQYF
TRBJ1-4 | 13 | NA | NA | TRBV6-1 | TGTGCCAGCAGTGAAGCCGAGGAGGAAAAACTGTTTTTT | CASSEAEEEKLFF
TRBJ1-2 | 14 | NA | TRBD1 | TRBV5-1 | TGCGCCAGCAGCTTAGGACAGGGGAACTATGGCTACACCTTC | CASSLGQGNYGYTF
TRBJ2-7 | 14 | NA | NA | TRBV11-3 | TGTGCCAGCAGCTTAGGTGCGGCTAGGTACGAGCAGTACTTC | CASSLGAARYEQYF
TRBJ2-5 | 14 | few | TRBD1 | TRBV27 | TGTGCCAGCAGTAACGACAGGGGCGGAGAGACCCAGTACTTC | CASSNDRGGETQYF
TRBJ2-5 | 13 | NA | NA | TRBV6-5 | TGTGCCAGCAGTTACGTTGGCGGGGAGACCCAGTACTTC | CASSYVGGETQYF
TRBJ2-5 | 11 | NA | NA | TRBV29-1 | TGCAGCGTCGTGCTTGAGGAGGCCCAGTACTTC | CSVVLEEAQYF
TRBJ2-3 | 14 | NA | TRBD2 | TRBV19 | TGTGCCAGTAGTATGGGCGGGAGTGTAGATACGCAGTATTTT | CASSMGGSVDTQYF
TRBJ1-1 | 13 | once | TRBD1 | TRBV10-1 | TGCGCCAGCGGGGGACAGTTGAACACTGAAGCTTTCTTT | CASGGQLNTEAFF
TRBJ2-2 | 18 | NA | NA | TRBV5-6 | TGTGCCAGCAGCTTGGCGGGGTACTCTCCGCCGAACACCGGGGAGCTGTTTTTT | CASSLAGYSPPNTGELFF
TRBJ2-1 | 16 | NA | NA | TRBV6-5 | TGTGCCAGCAGTTACTCGCCCGGGAGCTCCTACAATGAGCAGTTCTTC | CASSYSPGSSYNEQFF
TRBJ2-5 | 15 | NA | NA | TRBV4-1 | TGCGCCAGCAGCCAAGTTGGTACGGGGTTGGAGACCCAGTACTTC | CASSQVGTGLETQYF
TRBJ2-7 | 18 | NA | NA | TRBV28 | TGTGCCAGCAGTTTGACATCGGTGGCGACCGGGGTTTCCTACGAGCAGTACTTC | CASSLTSVATGVSYEQYF
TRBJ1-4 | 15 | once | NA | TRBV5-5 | TGTGCCAGCAGACCACAGGGCCTCCTTAATGAAAAACTGTTTTTT | CASRPQGLLNEKLFF
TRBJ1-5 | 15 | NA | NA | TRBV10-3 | TGTGCCATCAGTGAGACGACCCAGGGGCATCAGCCCCAGCATTTT | CAISETTQGHQPQHF
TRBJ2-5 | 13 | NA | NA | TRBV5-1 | TGCGCCAGCAGCTTGGATTTGAGGATGACCCAGTACTTC | CASSLDLRMTQYF
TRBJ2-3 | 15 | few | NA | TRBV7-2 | TGTGCCAGCAGCTCCTCGTCCGGGGACAAAAATACGCAGTATTTT | CASSSSSGDKNTQYF
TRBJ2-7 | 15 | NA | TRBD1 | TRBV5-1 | TGCGCCAGCAGCTTGAGACAGGGGGCGATGAGCGAGCAGTACTTC | CASSLRQGAMSEQYF
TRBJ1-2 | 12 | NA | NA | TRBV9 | TGTGCCAGCAGCCTAACAGTAGATGGCTACACCTTC | CASSLTVDGYTF
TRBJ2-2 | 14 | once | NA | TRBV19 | TGTGCCGGCGGGCAGCCCGGCGGCGCCGGGGAGCTGTTTTTT | CAGGQPGGAGELFF
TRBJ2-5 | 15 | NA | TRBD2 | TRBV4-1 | TGCGCCAGCAGTGGTAGCGGGAGAGATCAAGAGACCCAGTACTTC | CASSGSGRDQETQYF